Shown below are 13 T cell receptor beta chains from a single sample sequenced in a study of OX40 agonist ivuxolimab in advanced cancers. Sequenced by immunoSEQ multiplex PCR; TCRdb stores in-frame clones only, minus some. The sample yields under 90,000 clones, roughly 91% seen once. Material: CD4+ or CD8+ T cells sorted from blood, obtained in a trial of the OX40 agonist ivuxolimab. These TCRs come from an adult with an advanced solid tumor such as melanoma, head and neck, liver or kidney cancer.

This clone occurred a few times. The chain links TRBV10-3 to TRBJ2-7, with a possible D match to TRBD1 (6 bases). Trimming removed 8 bases at V and 4 bases at J, with 15 bases between. Per germline, CDR1 ENHRY and CDR2 SYGVKD. There are 13 residues in the CDR3. CDR3 residues: CAIHSGDGYEQYF. The CDR3 nucleotides read TGTGCCATCCATTCAGGGGACGGATACGAGCAGTACTTC.

The CDR3 coding sequence is TGTGCCAGTAGTATGAGCCGCTCAGGGAGGAGGTACGAGCAGTACTTC. Protein sequence: CASSMSRSGRRYEQYF. This chain uses TRBV19 with TRBJ2-7, with D possibly TRBD2 on 6 matching bases. Germline loops: CDR1 LNHDA, CDR2 SQIVND (reference sequence). CDR3 size: 16 residues. The V gene lost 3 bases and the J gene lost 4 bases, with 19 bases spanning the gap.

The chain joins TRBV4-2 to TRBJ2-1; D is ambiguous. The CDR3 covers 12 residues. The germline gives CDR1 LGHNA, CDR2 YNFKEQ. The ends were cut back, 0 bases at V and 5 bases at J, with 2 bases in the middle. CDR3 sequence (DNA): TGTGCCAGCAGCCAAGATCACAATGAGCAGTTCTTC. Protein sequence: CASSQDHNEQFF.

The gene calls are TRBV5-4 and TRBJ1-3; D is unclear. The CDR3 spans 13 residues. V lost 0 bases to trimming and J lost 6 bases, with 7 bases between them. Germline CDR1 and CDR2: SGHNT and YYREEE (reference sequence). The CDR3 DNA follows: TGTGCCAGCAGCTTGGGGACCGCAAACACCATATATTTT. It codes for CASSLGTANTIYF.

J is TRBJ2-5 and V is TRBV2; TRBD2 matches at 13 bases. CDR1 is SNHLY and CDR2 is FYNNEI in the germline V gene. The CDR3 runs to 15 residues. J was trimmed by 2 bases and V by 6 bases; bases with no gene match: 3. CDR3 amino acids: CASRKTSGGQETQYF. The CDR3 DNA reads TGTGCCAGCAGGAAGACTAGCGGGGGGCAAGAGACCCAGTACTTC.

V and J are TRBV19 and TRBJ1-2; 7 nucleotides line up with TRBD1. The CDR3 is 15 amino acids. V gave up 3 bases and J gave up 4 bases; unmatched junction bases: 8. Germline CDR1 reads LNHDA; CDR2 reads SQIVND (reference sequence). The DNA of the CDR3 is TGTGCCAGTAGTATGGGGCACCGGGACAGCTATGGCTACACCTTC. Its protein product is CASSMGHRDSYGYTF.

The chain is built from TRBV4-2 and TRBJ2-1; D tentatively reads TRBD1 or TRBD2 (5 bases each). The CDR3 contains 16 residues. The germline V gene encodes CDR1 LGHNA and CDR2 YNFKEQ. V was cut by 4 bases and J by 4 bases, with 17 bases left in between. As DNA, the CDR3 is TGTGCCAGCAGCCTCCTAGAGGGGCCAGGGTACAATGAGCAGTTCTTC. Translated: CASSLLEGPGYNEQFF.

Concerning this clone: One junction end disagrees with the germline gene, perhaps due to a read error. This chain links TRBV5-3 with TRBJ2-7; D is uncertain. TRBV5-3 is treated as an ORF (open reading frame) with a function not yet certain. The CDR3 runs to 12 residues. CDR3 sequence: CASSLRSYEQYF. The CDR3 DNA sequence: TGTGCCAGCAGCTTGCGCTCCTACGAGCAGTACTTC.

This rearrangement joins TRBV5-6 to TRBJ1-2; 8 positions match TRBD1. CDR3 length: 14 amino acids. V dropped 4 bases and J dropped 3; count of bases not matched to a gene: 5. Germline V gives CDR1 SGHDT, CDR2 YYEEEE. Here the CDR3 reads CASSPDRAYYGYTF. In nucleotides, the CDR3 is TGTGCCAGCAGCCCGGACAGGGCTTACTATGGCTACACCTTC. Full variable domain (outside the CDR3, taken from reference TRBV5-6 and TRBJ1-2): DAGVTQSPTHLIKTRGQQVTLRCSPKSGHDTVSWYQQALGQGPQFIFQYYEEEERQRGNFPDRFSGHQFPNYSSELNVNALLLGDSALYLCASSPDRAYYGYTFGSGTRLTVV.

This clone was recorded only once. J is TRBJ2-5 and V is TRBV30; either TRBD1 or TRBD2 may fit D (5 bases each). The CDR3 covers 13 residues. Germline CDR1 reads GTSNPN; CDR2 reads SVGIG (reference sequence). This CDR3 is CAWGSLGQETQYF. The CDR3 region has the DNA TGTGCTTGGGGGTCGTTGGGTCAAGAGACCCAGTACTTC.

The CDR3 sequence is CASSPGGALGNTEAFF. Written as DNA, the CDR3 is TGTGCCAGCAGCCCCGGCGGGGCGCTAGGGAACACTGAAGCTTTCTTT. The V gene is TRBV9, the J gene TRBJ1-1, with D perhaps TRBD1 (5 bases). The V gene's germline CDR1 is SGDLS and CDR2 YYNGEE. The CDR3 runs 16 residues. V dropped 4 bases and J dropped 1 base, with 17 bases sitting between them.

This sequence joins TRBV18 and TRBJ1-6; 8 bases are shared with TRBD1. The germline CDR1 and CDR2 sequences are KGHSH and LQKENI. This CDR3 region has 15 residues. Trimming removed 3 bases from V and 6 bases from J; junction bases left unmatched: 4. The CDR3 DNA follows: TGTGCCAGCTCACCTGAGCAGGGGGCTAATTCACCCCTCCACTTT. Amino acid sequence: CASSPEQGANSPLHF.

The chain has TRBV6-4 and TRBJ1-6; 7 bases line up with TRBD1. V was clipped by 4 bases and J by 8 bases; unmatched bases: 2. The germline V gene has CDR1 MRHNA and CDR2 SNTAGT. The CDR3 totals 13 residues. The CDR3 here is CASSVDRDSPLHF. In nucleotides, the CDR3 is TGTGCCAGCAGTGTTGACAGGGATTCACCCCTCCACTTT.